A single sample gave rise to the 13 T cell receptor beta chains below, sequenced in a study of blood T cell repertoires in COVID-19. Sequenced by immunoSEQ multiplex PCR; TCRdb stores in-frame clones only, minus some. The sample contains approximately 150,000 clones, roughly 84% of which appear only once. Material: PBMCs or T cells enriched from blood (not recorded which). The origin of the receptors is a man in his 70s who had been exposed to COVID-19.

This chain joins TRBV12-3 or TRBV12-4 and TRBJ2-7, with D tentatively TRBD2 (5 bases). The CDR3 contains 13 residues. Trimming shortened V by 5 bases and J by 2 bases, and 10 bases separated the two germline ends. The CDR3: CASSRSGPYEQYF. The CDR3, as DNA: TGTGCCAGCAGTCGGAGCGGACCCTACGAGCAGTACTTC.

This clone has only one observation. The chain employs TRBV3-1 (or the pseudogene TRBV3-2) and TRBJ1-1; D may be TRBD1 (5 bases). With 4 bases removed from V and 1 base from J, the gap between germline ends came to 10 bases. The germline V gene encodes CDR1 LGHDT and CDR2 YNNKEL (reference sequence). The length of the CDR3 is 14 residues. CDR3 DNA sequence: TGTGCCAGCAGCCGGACCGGACAGAACACTGAAGCTTTCTTT. This gives the protein CASSRTGQNTEAFF.

V usage is TRBV27 and J usage is TRBJ1-4; perhaps TRBD1 as D (5 bases). The V end lost 5 bases, the J end lost 0 bases, and 10 bases lay between the germline ends. Germline V CDR1 and CDR2: MNHEY, SMNVEV (reference sequence). This CDR3 region has 15 residues. Here the CDR3 reads CASSPYRTTNEKLFF. The CDR3 nucleotides read TGTGCCAGCAGTCCATACAGGACAACTAATGAAAAACTGTTTTTT.

The J gene is TRBJ1-5, the V gene TRBV3-1 (or the pseudogene TRBV3-2); D may be TRBD1 (5 bases). There are 13 residues in the CDR3. V lost 6 bases and J lost 3, with 9 bases in between. Germline lookup yields CDR1 LGHDT and CDR2 YNNKEL (reference sequence). As DNA, the CDR3 is TGTGCCAGCAGTCAGGGCGACAATCAGCCCCAGCATTTT. This translates into CASSQGDNQPQHF.

This sequence joins TRBV5-1 and TRBJ2-2; D is unclear. Germline CDR1 is SGHRS and CDR2 is YFSETQ. The CDR3 sequence is 15 residues long. Trimming removed 3 bases at V and 4 bases at J, with 13 bases between. CDR3 sequence reads: CASSSQDLSTGELFF. The CDR3 bases are TGCGCCAGCAGCTCACAAGACTTGAGCACCGGGGAGCTGTTTTTT.

This clone was picked up a small number of times. V usage is TRBV9 and J usage is TRBJ1-4; 8 bases align to TRBD1. Germline V lookup: CDR1 SGDLS, CDR2 YYNGEE. This CDR3 is built from 18 residues. Trimming took 0 bases from V and 6 from J; bases not matched to a gene: 13. The CDR3 DNA sequence: TGTGCCAGCAGCGTAGCGAGTGCAGGGGGCGCCCGGGATGAAAAACTGTTTTTT. Residues: CASSVASAGGARDEKLFF.

V usage is TRBV3-1 (or the pseudogene TRBV3-2) and J usage is TRBJ2-7, with D possibly matching TRBD2 (6 bases). V was clipped by 1 base and J by 6 bases, with 25 bases between them. The germline CDR1 and CDR2 sequences are LGHDT and YNNKEL (reference sequence). The CDR3 spans 18 residues. CDR3 nucleotide sequence: TGTGCCAGCAGCCAAGTTTTGGCCGCGGGGACCGCCGGTTTCGAGCAGTACTTC. Residues: CASSQVLAAGTAGFEQYF.

This clone showed up just once. The genes are TRBV6-1 and TRBJ1-2; perhaps TRBD1 as D (5 bases). Trimming cost V 3 bases and J 1 base, with 18 bases left between them. The V gene's germline CDR1 is MNHNS and CDR2 SASEGT. The CDR3 loop spans 17 amino acids. This CDR3 is CASSDGGGPRDNYGYTF. The CDR3 DNA is TGTGCCAGCAGTGATGGGGGGGGACCACGCGATAACTATGGCTACACCTTC.

The chain links TRBV7-9 to TRBJ2-7; no clear D. Per the germline V gene, CDR1 is SEHNR and CDR2 is FQNEAQ (reference sequence). The CDR3 consists of 15 residues. V gave up 1 base and J gave up 0 bases, with 10 bases separating them. The CDR3 nucleotides are TGTGCCAGCAGCTTAGTATCCGTTAGCTCCTACGAGCAGTACTTC. It translates to CASSLVSVSSYEQYF.

J is TRBJ2-5 and V is TRBV4-1; 9 positions match TRBD1. Trimming took 4 bases from V and 2 from J; bases not matched to a gene: 5. The CDR3 loop spans 15 amino acids. Germline V gives CDR1 MGHRA, CDR2 YSYEKL. CDR3 nucleotide sequence: TGCGCCAGCAGCCTGTCCGGGACAGGGCAAGAGACCCAGTACTTC. Residues: CASSLSGTGQETQYF.

CDR3 nucleotides: TGTGCCGTAGTGGGGGGTAATGAAAAACTGTTTTTT. It encodes CAVVGGNEKLFF. The chain has TRBV28 and TRBJ1-4; the D gene is possibly TRBD1 (5 bases). CDR1 MDHEN and CDR2 SYDVKM come from the germline V gene. Trimming removed 11 bases from V and 4 bases from J, with 11 bases in between. This CDR3 region has 12 residues.

The chain is built from TRBV4-3 and TRBJ2-2, with TRBD1 matching over 10 bases. V was pared by 4 bases and J by 0 bases, with 11 bases of the junction left unmatched. This CDR3 has 19 residues. Per germline, CDR1 LGHNA and CDR2 YSLEER. CDR3 in DNA: TGCGCCAGCAGCCTGGGACAGGGGAACTACTACGCGAACACCGGGGAGCTGTTTTTT. This codes for CASSLGQGNYYANTGELFF.

The chain employs TRBV7-2 and TRBJ2-5, with TRBD2 matching 12 bases. CDR1 SGHTA and CDR2 FQGNSA come from the germline V gene. This CDR3 region has 15 residues. V lost 4 bases and J lost 2; bases outside the gene matches: 2. The CDR3 sequence is CASSSGLAGQETQYF. Written as DNA, the CDR3 is TGTGCCAGCAGCTCCGGACTAGCGGGGCAAGAGACCCAGTACTTC.